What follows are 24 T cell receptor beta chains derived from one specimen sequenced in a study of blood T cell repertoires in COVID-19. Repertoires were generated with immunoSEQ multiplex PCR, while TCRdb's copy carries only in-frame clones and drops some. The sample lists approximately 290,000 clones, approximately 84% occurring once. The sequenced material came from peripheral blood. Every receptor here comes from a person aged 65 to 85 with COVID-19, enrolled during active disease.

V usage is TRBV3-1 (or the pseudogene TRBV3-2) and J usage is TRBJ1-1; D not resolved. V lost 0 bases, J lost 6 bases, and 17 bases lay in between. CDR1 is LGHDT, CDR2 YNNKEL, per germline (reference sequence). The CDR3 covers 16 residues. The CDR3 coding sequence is TGTGCCAGCAGCCAAGATCTTGTGCGGGTAAGGGCTGAAGCTTTCTTT. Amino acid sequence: CASSQDLVRVRAEAFF.

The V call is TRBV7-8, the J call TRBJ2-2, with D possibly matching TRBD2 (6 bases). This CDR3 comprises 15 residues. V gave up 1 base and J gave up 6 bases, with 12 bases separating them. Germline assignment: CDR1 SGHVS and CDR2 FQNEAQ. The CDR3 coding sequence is TGTGCCAGCAGCTTAGTGAGGTGGAGGGCCGGGGAGCTGTTTTTT. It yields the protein CASSLVRWRAGELFF.

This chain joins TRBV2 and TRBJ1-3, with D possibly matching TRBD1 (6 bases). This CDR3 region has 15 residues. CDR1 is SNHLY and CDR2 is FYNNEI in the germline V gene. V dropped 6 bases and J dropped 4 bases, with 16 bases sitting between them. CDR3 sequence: CASSETGIAGNTIYF. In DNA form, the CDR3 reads TGTGCCAGCAGCGAGACAGGAATTGCCGGAAACACCATATATTTT.

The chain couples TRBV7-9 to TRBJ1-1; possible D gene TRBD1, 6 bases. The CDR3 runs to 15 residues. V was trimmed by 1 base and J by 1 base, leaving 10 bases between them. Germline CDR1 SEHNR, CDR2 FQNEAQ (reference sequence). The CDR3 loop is CASSLGARGNTEAFF. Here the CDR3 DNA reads TGTGCCAGCAGCTTAGGGGCCAGGGGGAACACTGAAGCTTTCTTT.

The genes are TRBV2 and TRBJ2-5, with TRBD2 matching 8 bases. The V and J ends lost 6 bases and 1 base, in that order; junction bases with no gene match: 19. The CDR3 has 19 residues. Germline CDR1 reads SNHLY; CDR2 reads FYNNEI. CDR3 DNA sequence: TGTGCCAGCAGGAGGGGGTTAGCGGGGACTTCCGCGGGCCAAGAGACCCAGTACTTC. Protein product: CASRRGLAGTSAGQETQYF. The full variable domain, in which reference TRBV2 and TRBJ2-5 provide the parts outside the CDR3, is EPEVTQTPSHQVTQMGQEVILRCVPISNHLYFYWYRQILGQKVEFLVSFYNNEISEKSEIFDDQFSVERPDGSNFTLKIRSTKLEDSAMYFCASRRGLAGTSAGQETQYFGPGTRLLVL.

The CDR3 bases are TGTGCCACCAGCAACAGGGCCCCCATCTACAATGAGCAGTTCTTC. Protein sequence: CATSNRAPIYNEQFF. This chain uses TRBV15 with TRBJ2-1; possibly TRBD1 for D (6 bases). The CDR3 runs to 15 residues. V was trimmed by 4 bases and J by 3 bases, leaving 13 bases between them. CDR1 is LNHNV, CDR2 YYDKDF, per germline (reference sequence).

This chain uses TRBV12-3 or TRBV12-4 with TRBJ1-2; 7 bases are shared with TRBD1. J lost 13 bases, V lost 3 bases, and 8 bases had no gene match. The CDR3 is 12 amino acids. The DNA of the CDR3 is TGTGCCAGCAGTTTTAGGGACAGCCTCGGCACCTTC. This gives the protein CASSFRDSLGTF.

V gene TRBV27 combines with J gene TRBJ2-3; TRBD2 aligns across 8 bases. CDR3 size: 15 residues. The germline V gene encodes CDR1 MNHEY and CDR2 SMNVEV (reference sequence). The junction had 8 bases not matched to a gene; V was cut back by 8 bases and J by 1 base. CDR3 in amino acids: CASRSGRRGTDTQYF. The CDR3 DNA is TGTGCCAGCCGGAGCGGGAGAAGGGGCACAGATACGCAGTATTTT.

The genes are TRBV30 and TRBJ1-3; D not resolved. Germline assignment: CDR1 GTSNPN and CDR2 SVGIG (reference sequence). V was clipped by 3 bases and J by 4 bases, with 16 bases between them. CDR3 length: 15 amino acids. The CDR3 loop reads CAWRRPPAGGNTIYF. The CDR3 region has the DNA TGTGCCTGGAGAAGACCCCCCGCGGGGGGAAACACCATATATTTT.

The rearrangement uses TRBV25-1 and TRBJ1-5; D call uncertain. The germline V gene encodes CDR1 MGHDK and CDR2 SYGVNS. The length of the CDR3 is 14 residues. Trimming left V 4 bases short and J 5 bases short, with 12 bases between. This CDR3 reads CASSGRFGDQPQHF. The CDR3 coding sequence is TGTGCCAGCAGTGGGAGGTTCGGGGATCAGCCCCAGCATTTT.

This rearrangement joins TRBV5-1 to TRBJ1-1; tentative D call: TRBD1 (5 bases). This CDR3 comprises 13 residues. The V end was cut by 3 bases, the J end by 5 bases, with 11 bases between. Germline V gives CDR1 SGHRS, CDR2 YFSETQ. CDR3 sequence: CASSSQGSTEAFF. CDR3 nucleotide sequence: TGCGCCAGCAGCTCCCAGGGAAGTACTGAAGCTTTCTTT.

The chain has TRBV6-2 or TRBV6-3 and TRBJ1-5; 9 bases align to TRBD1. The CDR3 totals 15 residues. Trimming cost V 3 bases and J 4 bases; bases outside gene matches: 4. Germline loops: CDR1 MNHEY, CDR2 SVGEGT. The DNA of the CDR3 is TGTGCCAGCAGTTATACAGGGGGCCCAAATCAGCCCCAGCATTTT. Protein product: CASSYTGGPNQPQHF.

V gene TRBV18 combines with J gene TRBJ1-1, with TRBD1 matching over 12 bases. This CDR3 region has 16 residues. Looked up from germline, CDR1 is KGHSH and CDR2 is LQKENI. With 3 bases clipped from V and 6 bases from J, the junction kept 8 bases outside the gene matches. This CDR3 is CASSPPGTGGNAEAFF. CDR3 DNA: TGTGCCAGCTCACCGCCGGGGACAGGGGGCAACGCTGAAGCTTTCTTT.

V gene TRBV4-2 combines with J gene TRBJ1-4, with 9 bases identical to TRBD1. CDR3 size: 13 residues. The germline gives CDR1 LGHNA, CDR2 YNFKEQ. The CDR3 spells CATGGFYNEKLFF. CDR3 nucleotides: TGTGCGACAGGGGGTTTTTATAATGAAAAACTGTTTTTT.

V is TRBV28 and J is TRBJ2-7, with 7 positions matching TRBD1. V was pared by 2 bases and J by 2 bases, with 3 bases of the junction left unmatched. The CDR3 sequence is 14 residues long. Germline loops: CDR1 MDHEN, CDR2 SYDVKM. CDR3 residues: CASSLTGVPYEQYF. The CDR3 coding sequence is TGTGCCAGCAGTTTAACAGGGGTCCCCTACGAGCAGTACTTC.

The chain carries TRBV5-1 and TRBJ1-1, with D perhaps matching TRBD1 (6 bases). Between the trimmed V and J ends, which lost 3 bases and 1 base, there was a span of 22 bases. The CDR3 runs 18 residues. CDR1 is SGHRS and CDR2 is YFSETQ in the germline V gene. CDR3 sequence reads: CASSSALGGRGGNTEAFF. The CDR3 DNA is TGCGCCAGCAGCTCCGCCCTCGGGGGGCGCGGAGGGAACACTGAAGCTTTCTTT.

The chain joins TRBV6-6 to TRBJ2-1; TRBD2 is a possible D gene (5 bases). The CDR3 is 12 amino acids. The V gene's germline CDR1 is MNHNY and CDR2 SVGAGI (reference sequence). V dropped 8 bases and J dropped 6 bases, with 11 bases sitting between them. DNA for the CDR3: TGTGCCAGCCACTCCGGAGGCAATGAGCAGTTCTTC. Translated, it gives CASHSGGNEQFF.

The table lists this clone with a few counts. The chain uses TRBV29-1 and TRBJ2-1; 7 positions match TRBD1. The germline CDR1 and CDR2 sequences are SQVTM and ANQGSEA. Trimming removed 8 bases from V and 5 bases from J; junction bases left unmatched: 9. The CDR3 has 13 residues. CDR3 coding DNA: TGCAGCTCCTACAGGGGTTCGAACAATGAGCAGTTCTTC. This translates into CSSYRGSNNEQFF.

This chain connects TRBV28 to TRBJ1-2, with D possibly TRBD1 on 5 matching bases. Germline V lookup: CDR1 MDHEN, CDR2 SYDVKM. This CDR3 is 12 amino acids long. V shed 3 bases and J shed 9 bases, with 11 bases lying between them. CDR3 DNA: TGTGCCAGCAGTTTTGTCGGGGGTAGCTACACCTTC. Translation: CASSFVGGSYTF.

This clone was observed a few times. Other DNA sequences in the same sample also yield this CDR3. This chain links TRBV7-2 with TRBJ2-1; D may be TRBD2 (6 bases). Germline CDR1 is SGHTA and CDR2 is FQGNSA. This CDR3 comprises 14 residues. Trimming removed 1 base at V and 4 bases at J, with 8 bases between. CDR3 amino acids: CASSLDGGYNEQFF. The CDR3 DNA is TGTGCCAGCAGCTTAGATGGGGGGTACAATGAGCAGTTCTTC. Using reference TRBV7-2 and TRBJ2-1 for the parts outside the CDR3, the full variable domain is GAGVSQSPSNKVTEKGKDVELRCDPISGHTALYWYRQSLGQGLEFLIYFQGNSAPDKSGLPSDRFSAERTGGSVSTLTIQRTQQEDSAVYLCASSLDGGYNEQFFGPGTRLTVL.

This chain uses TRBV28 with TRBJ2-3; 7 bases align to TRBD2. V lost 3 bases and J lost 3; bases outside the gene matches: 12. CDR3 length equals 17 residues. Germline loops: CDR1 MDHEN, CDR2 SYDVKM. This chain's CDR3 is CASSFGSRGRVTDTQYF. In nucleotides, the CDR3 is TGTGCCAGCAGTTTCGGGTCTCGCGGGAGAGTTACAGATACGCAGTATTTT. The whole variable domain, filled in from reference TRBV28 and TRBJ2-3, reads DVKVTQSSRYLVKRTGEKVFLECVQDMDHENMFWYRQDPGLGLRLIYFSYDVKMKEKGDIPEGYSVSREKKERFSLILESASTNQTSMYLCASSFGSRGRVTDTQYFGPGTRLTVL.

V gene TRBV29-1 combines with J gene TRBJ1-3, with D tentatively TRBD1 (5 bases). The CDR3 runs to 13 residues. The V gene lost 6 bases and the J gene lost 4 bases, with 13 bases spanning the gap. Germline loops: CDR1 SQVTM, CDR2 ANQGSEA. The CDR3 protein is CSVELGRGNTIYF. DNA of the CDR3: TGCAGCGTAGAGCTGGGGCGAGGAAACACCATATATTTT.

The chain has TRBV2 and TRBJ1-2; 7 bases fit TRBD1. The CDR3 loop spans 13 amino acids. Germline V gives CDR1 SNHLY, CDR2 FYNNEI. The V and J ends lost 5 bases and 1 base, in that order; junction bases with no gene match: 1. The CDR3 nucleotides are TGTGCCAGCAGTCGGGACAGTAACTATGGCTACACCTTC. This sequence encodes CASSRDSNYGYTF. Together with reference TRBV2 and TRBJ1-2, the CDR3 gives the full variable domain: EPEVTQTPSHQVTQMGQEVILRCVPISNHLYFYWYRQILGQKVEFLVSFYNNEISEKSEIFDDQFSVERPDGSNFTLKIRSTKLEDSAMYFCASSRDSNYGYTFGSGTRLTVV.

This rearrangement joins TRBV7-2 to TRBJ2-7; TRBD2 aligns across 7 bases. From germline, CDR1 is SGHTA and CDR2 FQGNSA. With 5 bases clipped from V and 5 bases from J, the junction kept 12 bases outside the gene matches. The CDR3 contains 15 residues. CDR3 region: CASSAPLAVGHEQYF. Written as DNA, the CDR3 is TGTGCCAGCAGCGCTCCCCTAGCGGTTGGACACGAGCAGTACTTC.